A selection of T cell receptor beta chains follows, all from one sample in a study of blood T cell repertoires in COVID-19. Data came from immunoSEQ multiplex PCR; TCRdb stores just in-frame clones and leaves some out. Of about 40,000 clones in the sample, 65% to 90% were seen once. The specimen was peripheral blood. These receptor sequences come from a man in his forties with active COVID-19. Both conserved end residues are part of each CDR3. The order of the fields is CDR3 protein, CDR3 DNA, J gene, V gene, clone size, CDR3 length, D gene. D genes are given only for firm matches. Not all rows give a size; the values are once, few, many and, for expanded clones, a class.

CDR3aa: CASSPIGSTGELFF
CDR3nt: TGTGCCAGCAGCCCAATAGGGAGCACCGGGGAGCTGTTTTTT
j_gene: TRBJ2-2
v_gene: TRBV7-8
abundance: few
len: 14
d_gene: -

CDR3aa: CASSSRQGTDTQYF
CDR3nt: TGCGCCAGCAGCTCCCGACAGGGGACAGATACGCAGTATTTT
j_gene: TRBJ2-3
v_gene: TRBV5-1
abundance: once
len: 14
d_gene: TRBD1

CDR3aa: CASSSRGSEDEQYF
CDR3nt: TGTGCCAGCAGCTCAAGAGGTTCCGAGGACGAGCAGTACTTC
j_gene: TRBJ2-7
v_gene: TRBV11-3
abundance: -
len: 14
d_gene: -

CDR3aa: CASSLGGRGDRELFF
CDR3nt: TGTGCCAGCAGCTTGGGGGGCAGGGGCGATCGGGAGCTGTTTTTT
j_gene: TRBJ2-2
v_gene: TRBV5-6
abundance: -
len: 15
d_gene: -

CDR3aa: CASSLTSGSYEQYF
CDR3nt: TGTGCCAGCAGTTTAACTAGCGGCTCCTACGAGCAGTACTTC
j_gene: TRBJ2-7
v_gene: TRBV27
abundance: -
len: 14
d_gene: TRBD2

CDR3aa: CASSYSPSGLDTQYF
CDR3nt: TGTGCCAGCAGTTACTCACCTAGCGGTCTAGATACGCAGTATTTT
j_gene: TRBJ2-3
v_gene: TRBV6-5
abundance: once
len: 15
d_gene: TRBD2

CDR3aa: CASSPPTGSSYEQYF
CDR3nt: TGCGCCAGCAGCCCTCCAACAGGGAGCTCCTACGAGCAGTACTTC
j_gene: TRBJ2-7
v_gene: TRBV4-1
abundance: -
len: 15
d_gene: -

CDR3aa: CASSSDRRILITDTQYF
CDR3nt: TGCGCCAGCAGTTCGGACAGGAGAATTCTAATCACAGATACGCAGTATTTT
j_gene: TRBJ2-3
v_gene: TRBV5-1
abundance: -
len: 17
d_gene: TRBD1

CDR3aa: CASSGGLDALEQYF
CDR3nt: TGTGCCAGTAGTGGTGGACTAGACGCTCTCGAGCAGTACTTC
j_gene: TRBJ2-7
v_gene: TRBV19
abundance: -
len: 14
d_gene: TRBD2

CDR3aa: CAWRRWNTEAFF
CDR3nt: TGTGCCTGGAGACGGTGGAACACTGAAGCTTTCTTT
j_gene: TRBJ1-1
v_gene: TRBV30
abundance: few
len: 12
d_gene: -

CDR3aa: CASSVLDYGGSTDTQYF
CDR3nt: TGTGCCAGCAGCGTTCTGGACTACGGGGGATCCACAGATACGCAGTATTTT
j_gene: TRBJ2-3
v_gene: TRBV9
abundance: -
len: 17
d_gene: -

CDR3aa: CASTGFEHEQYF
CDR3nt: TGCGCCAGCACAGGGTTCGAACACGAGCAGTACTTC
j_gene: TRBJ2-7
v_gene: TRBV10-2
abundance: -
len: 12
d_gene: -

CDR3aa: CASSQVIQPAQGYTF
CDR3nt: TGTGCCAGCAGCCAAGTAATACAGCCCGCCCAAGGCTACACCTTC
j_gene: TRBJ1-2
v_gene: TRBV14
abundance: -
len: 15
d_gene: -

CDR3aa: CAGWTGLYNSPLHF
CDR3nt: TGTGCCGGGTGGACAGGCCTCTATAATTCACCCCTCCACTTT
j_gene: TRBJ1-6
v_gene: TRBV2
abundance: -
len: 14
d_gene: TRBD1

CDR3aa: CSVGGTSGRRSNEQFF
CDR3nt: TGCAGCGTTGGAGGGACTAGCGGGAGGAGGTCCAATGAGCAGTTCTTC
j_gene: TRBJ2-1
v_gene: TRBV29-1
abundance: -
len: 16
d_gene: TRBD2

CDR3aa: CASSLNRGNTEAFF
CDR3nt: TGTGCCAGCAGTTTAAACAGGGGGAACACTGAAGCTTTCTTT
j_gene: TRBJ1-1
v_gene: TRBV28
abundance: -
len: 14
d_gene: TRBD1

CDR3aa: CASSEEGDTEAFF
CDR3nt: TGTGCCAGCAGTGAGGAAGGGGACACTGAAGCTTTCTTT
j_gene: TRBJ1-1
v_gene: TRBV2
abundance: few
len: 13
d_gene: -

CDR3aa: CASSLTREGRNEQFF
CDR3nt: TGTGCCAGCAGCTTAACCCGGGAGGGCCGGAATGAGCAGTTCTTC
j_gene: TRBJ2-1
v_gene: TRBV7-3
abundance: few
len: 15
d_gene: TRBD2